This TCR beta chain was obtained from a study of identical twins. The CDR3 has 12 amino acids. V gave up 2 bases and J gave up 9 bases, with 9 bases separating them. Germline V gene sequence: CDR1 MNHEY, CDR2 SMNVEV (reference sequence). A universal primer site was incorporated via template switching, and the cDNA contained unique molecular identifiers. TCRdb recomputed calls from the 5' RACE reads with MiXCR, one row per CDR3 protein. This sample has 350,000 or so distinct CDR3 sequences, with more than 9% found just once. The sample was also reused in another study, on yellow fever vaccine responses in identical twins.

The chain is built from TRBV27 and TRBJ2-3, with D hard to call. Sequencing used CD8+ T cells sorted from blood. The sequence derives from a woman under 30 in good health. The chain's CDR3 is CASSLASGTQYF. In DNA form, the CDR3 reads TGTGCCAGCAGTTTAGCCTCAGGCACGCAGTATTTT.